What follows are 15 T cell receptor beta chains derived from one specimen sequenced in a study of blood T cell repertoires in COVID-19. Using immunoSEQ multiplex PCR, the repertoire was profiled, and TCRdb retains in-frame clones only, with some absent. Of 43,000 or so clones in the sample, over 75% were seen once. What was sequenced was peripheral blood. The receptor source for this set is a woman aged 60-75 years with acute or convalescent COVID-19.

The chain has TRBV12-1 and TRBJ2-2; TRBD2, the table's D call, lacks a check against the DNA. TRBV12-1 is a recognized pseudogene. The CDR3 extends over 16 amino acids. In nucleotides, the CDR3 is TGTGCCAGCAGCCAATCATCCGGGACTTGCACCGGGGAGCTGTTTTTT. It translates to CASSQSSGTCTGELFF.

The chain has TRBV7-9 and TRBJ2-2; 10 positions match TRBD2. Germline lookup yields CDR1 SEHNR and CDR2 FQNEAQ (reference sequence). The V and J ends lost 3 bases and 0 bases, in that order; junction bases with no gene match: 4. CDR3 length: 17 residues. CDR3 region: CASSFQTSGPNTGELFF. The DNA of the CDR3 is TGTGCCAGCAGCTTCCAGACTAGCGGGCCGAACACCGGGGAGCTGTTTTTT.

The chain uses TRBV7-9 and TRBJ2-7; 7 nucleotides agree with TRBD1. This CDR3 comprises 13 residues. Per germline, CDR1 SEHNR and CDR2 FQNEAQ (reference sequence). V was clipped by 9 bases and J by 2 bases; unmatched bases: 7. This CDR3 is CASTGTATYEQYF. CDR3 bases: TGTGCCAGTACCGGGACAGCGACCTACGAGCAGTACTTC.

This clone turned up a few times. The V call is TRBV2, the J call TRBJ1-4; perhaps TRBD1 as D (6 bases). Trimming cost V 11 bases and J 5 bases, with 15 bases left between them. Germline CDR1 SNHLY, CDR2 FYNNEI. The CDR3 loop spans 13 amino acids. The CDR3 region is CAGRQARNEKLFF. In DNA form, the CDR3 reads TGTGCCGGAAGACAGGCAAGAAATGAAAAACTGTTTTTT.

J is TRBJ2-5 and V is TRBV20-1, with no clear D. V lost 3 bases, J lost 5 bases, and 10 bases lay in between. Germline CDR1 is DFQATT and CDR2 is SNEGSKA (reference sequence). This CDR3 has 12 residues. The CDR3 DNA reads as TGCAGTGCTAGTACGCCCGGGGAGACCCAGTACTTC. Protein: CSASTPGETQYF.

This rearrangement joins TRBV27 to TRBJ1-5; 8 bases map to TRBD1. CDR1 and CDR2 from the germline V gene are MNHEY and SMNVEV (reference sequence). The V and J ends lost 6 bases and 5 bases, in that order; junction bases with no gene match: 6. The CDR3 has 14 residues. This CDR3 reads CASSNGQGHQPQHF. As DNA, the CDR3 is TGTGCCAGCAGCAATGGACAGGGACATCAGCCCCAGCATTTT.

The gene calls are TRBV7-3 and TRBJ1-3; D is ambiguous. V lost 0 bases, J lost 1 base, and 10 bases lay in between. The CDR3 is 16 residues long. The V gene's germline CDR1 is SGHTA and CDR2 FQGTGA. The CDR3 is CASSLTRSTSGNTIYF. The DNA for the CDR3 is TGTGCCAGCAGCTTAACGAGGTCCACGTCTGGAAACACCATATATTTT.

This chain uses TRBV7-2 with TRBJ1-4, with a weak D call TRBD1 (5 bases). The CDR3 runs 13 residues. The V gene lost 6 bases and the J gene lost 7 bases, with 12 bases spanning the gap. Germline CDR1 reads SGHTA; CDR2 reads FQGNSA. The CDR3 DNA reads TGTGCCAGCAGTCTCGGGACTGGTGAAAAACTGTTTTTT. This codes for CASSLGTGEKLFF.

DNA for the CDR3: TGTGCTAGTGGTTTGGCAACGGGACAGCCCCAGCATTTT. This codes for CASGLATGQPQHF. The gene calls are TRBV12-5 and TRBJ1-5; D gene unclear. The CDR3 has 13 amino acids. Germline V gene sequence: CDR1 LGHNT, CDR2 FRNRAP. V shed 1 base and J shed 7 bases, with 8 bases lying between them. Together with reference TRBV12-5 and TRBJ1-5, the CDR3 gives the full variable domain: DARVTQTPRHKVTEMGQEVTMRCQPILGHNTVFWYRQTMMQGLELLAYFRNRAPLDDSGMPKDRFSAEMPDATLATLKIQPSEPRDSAVYFCASGLATGQPQHFGDGTRLSIL.

This clone appeared once. The chain employs TRBV9 and TRBJ2-2; perhaps TRBD2 as D (6 bases). V was cut by 4 bases and J by 2 bases, with 18 bases left in between. This CDR3 is built from 17 residues. Germline lookup yields CDR1 SGDLS and CDR2 YYNGEE. The CDR3 sequence: CASSPEEGRSNTGELFF. CDR3 nucleotides: TGTGCCAGCAGCCCCGAGGAGGGGCGAAGTAACACCGGGGAGCTGTTTTTT.

The rearrangement uses TRBV2 and TRBJ1-2; D unresolved. V was pared by 5 bases and J by 6 bases, with 10 bases between. Germline V gives CDR1 SNHLY, CDR2 FYNNEI. The CDR3 consists of 12 residues. CDR3 loop: CASSSGFDGYTF. The DNA of the CDR3 is TGTGCCAGCAGTTCAGGATTTGATGGCTACACCTTC. The full variable domain, in which reference TRBV2 and TRBJ1-2 provide the parts outside the CDR3, is EPEVTQTPSHQVTQMGQEVILRCVPISNHLYFYWYRQILGQKVEFLVSFYNNEISEKSEIFDDQFSVERPDGSNFTLKIRSTKLEDSAMYFCASSSGFDGYTFGSGTRLTVV.

The CDR3 DNA sequence: TGTGCCAGCAGCTCAACAGGGGGGGATGGCTACACCTTC. Translation gives CASSSTGGDGYTF. The V and J genes are TRBV7-6 and TRBJ1-2, with TRBD1 matching over 8 bases. CDR3 length equals 13 residues. Trimming took 4 bases from V and 6 from J; bases not matched to a gene: 4. CDR1 and CDR2 (germline): SGHVS, FNYEAQ.

The chain employs TRBV9 and TRBJ1-1, with TRBD1 identical over 8 bases. V shed 2 bases, J shed 1 base, and the junction held 7 bases outside the gene matches. The germline gives CDR1 SGDLS, CDR2 YYNGEE. This CDR3 has 16 amino acids. CDR3 protein: CASSVGQGATNTEAFF. The CDR3 coding sequence is TGTGCCAGCAGCGTGGGGCAGGGGGCGACGAACACTGAAGCTTTCTTT.

The V call is TRBV19, the J call TRBJ1-1; no definite D call. Germline CDR1 reads LNHDA; CDR2 reads SQIVND (reference sequence). CDR3 length: 11 residues. V gave up 5 bases and J gave up 6 bases, with 7 bases separating them. The CDR3 reads CASSANPEAFF. For the CDR3, the DNA is TGTGCCAGTAGTGCGAATCCTGAAGCTTTCTTT.

The V gene is TRBV6-5, the J gene TRBJ1-4; 12 positions agree with TRBD1. The CDR3 loop spans 16 amino acids. V lost 2 bases, J lost 8 bases, and 6 bases stayed unmatched. Germline CDR1 MNHEY, CDR2 SVGAGI. The CDR3 nucleotides are TGTGCCAGCAGTTACGGGACAGGGGGCCCTAGCGAAAAACTGTTTTTT. Its translation: CASSYGTGGPSEKLFF.